The clone carrying this T cell receptor beta chain has more than one count but fewer than ten. What it binds is unknown. Since a much larger clone is just one base distant, this may be a read error. This record comes from a study of tumor and adjacent non-tumor tissue in lung cancer. Germline V lookup: CDR1 MGHRA, CDR2 YSYEKL. CDR3 length: 15 residues. Study-wide findings and caveats: Tumor tissue had significantly higher TCR diversity than normal lung.

RNA was extracted from bulk tissue without any cell sorting. Newly diagnosed lung cancer patients had thoracic surgery in China, August–late 2014, without prior chemotherapy. The library came from three nested PCR rounds adapted from ARM-PCR protocols. Using its own MiXCR run on the multiplex PCR reads, TCRdb lists one record per CDR3 protein. The table includes roughly 81,000 distinct CDR3 sequences, around 59% detected once. The source of this sequence is a man between 65 and 80 years old with non-small cell lung cancer. Material: lung tumor tissue. This chain joins TRBV4-1 and TRBJ1-6, with 7 nucleotides matching TRBD1. CDR3: CARSLGQFYNSPLHF. CDR3 DNA sequence: TGCGCCCGCAGCCTGGGACAGTTCTATAATTCACCCCTCCACTTT.